One sample yielded the 2 T cell receptor beta chains listed below, sequenced in a study of CD4+ T cells in melanoma. This table comes from immunoSEQ multiplex PCR, and its TCRdb copy is limited to in-frame clones, with some not included. The sample shows 90,000 to 130,000 clones, approximately 90% of them seen only once. The sequenced sample was peripheral blood. These receptor sequences come from a human donor with melanoma.

This sequence joins TRBV7-2 and TRBJ2-7; D is ambiguous. Germline assignment: CDR1 SGHTA and CDR2 FQGNSA. With 0 bases removed from V and 0 bases from J, the gap between germline ends came to 9 bases. This CDR3 comprises 15 residues. Here the CDR3 reads CASSLAVVRSYEQYF. The CDR3 nucleotides are TGTGCCAGCAGCTTAGCGGTGGTCCGCTCCTACGAGCAGTACTTC. Together with reference TRBV7-2 and TRBJ2-7, the CDR3 gives the full variable domain: GAGVSQSPSNKVTEKGKDVELRCDPISGHTALYWYRQSLGQGLEFLIYFQGNSAPDKSGLPSDRFSAERTGGSVSTLTIQRTQQEDSAVYLCASSLAVVRSYEQYFGPGTRLTVT.

The chain joins TRBV7-6 to TRBJ2-3; D could derive from TRBD1 or TRBD2 (6 bases each). The CDR3 is made up of 18 amino acids. The germline V gene encodes CDR1 SGHVS and CDR2 FNYEAQ. V lost 2 bases, J lost 0 bases, and 18 bases lay in between. This CDR3 is CASSLPGGGTRSTDTQYF. CDR3 bases: TGTGCCAGCAGCTTACCCGGGGGCGGGACCCGAAGCACAGATACGCAGTATTTT.